This TCR beta chain was sequenced during a study of sequential checkpoint blockade in melanoma. V lost 6 bases to trimming and J lost 3 bases; unmatched junction nucleotides: 2. CDR3 length: 13 amino acids. The germline V gene has CDR1 LNHDA and CDR2 SQIVND (reference sequence). The treatment here: randomized to nivolumab then ipilimumab (arm A) or the reverse (arm B). TCRdb's table, derived via immunoSEQ multiplex PCR, lists solely in-frame clones and lacks some. The sample lists around 9,700 clones; roughly 50% were seen once. The TCR comes from a human donor with melanoma. The chain has TRBV19 and TRBJ2-1, with TRBD2 matching over 7 bases. This specimen consisted of CD8+ T cells sorted from blood (inferred from file names), obtained from a patient given nivolumab and ipilimumab in sequence. CDR3: CASRTSNYNEQFF. CDR3 sequence (DNA): TGTGCCAGTAGGACTAGCAACTACAATGAGCAGTTCTTC.